This TCR beta chain appears in the sequencing data of a study of CD8 T cells in ankylosing spondylitis. General observations from the study: Blood from ankylosing spondylitis patients appeared to carry a characteristic roughly 8-variant TCR beta motif.

As to this clonotype: Its antigen is unidentified.

This CDR3 comprises 15 residues. The V end lost 0 bases, the J end lost 0 bases, and 6 bases lay between the germline ends. Germline V lookup: CDR1 MNHEY, CDR2 SVGAGI. Each CDR3 protein is one row after TCRdb ran MiXCR on the 5' RACE reads. Of fewer than 400,000 distinct CDR3 sequences listed, 6.5% to 10% are singletons. The receptor was isolated from a male donor with ankylosing spondylitis. The sequencing input was blood, either unsorted or a sorted T cell fraction (not recorded which). The genes are TRBV6-5 and TRBJ2-1, with D uncertain. The CDR3 DNA reads as TGTGCCAGCAGTTACTCATGGAGCTCCTACAATGAGCAGTTCTTC. This gives the protein CASSYSWSSYNEQFF.